The present T cell receptor beta chain was sequenced within a study of CD8 T cell repertoires and HIV-1 epitope variants. Produced via immunoSEQ multiplex PCR; TCRdb's table is partial and in-frame only. Of roughly 5,400 clones in the sample, approximately 72% were seen once. The CDR3 runs 16 residues. CDR1 MNHEY and CDR2 SMNVEV come from the germline V gene (reference sequence). The V gene lost 6 bases and the J gene lost 2 bases, with 16 bases spanning the gap. This clone was observed a handful of times. The antigen is unknown. This clonotype originated in a male donor with HIV. The rearrangement uses TRBV27 and TRBJ2-2; possible D gene TRBD1, 6 bases. The specimen was cultured CD8+ T cells derived from PBMCs. The CDR3 nucleotides read TGTGCCAGCAGGAACCCCGGGACATCCAACACCGGGGAGCTGTTTTTT. It codes for CASRNPGTSNTGELFF.